What follows are 16 T cell receptor beta chains derived from one specimen sequenced in a study of metastatic and nonmetastatic thyroid tumors. TCRdb re-called clones from the PCR reads using MiXCR. There are 85,000 to 100,000 clones in the sample; about 12% occur only once, and 10% to 12% lies in the top ten. The entire patient cohort was treatment-naive prior to thyroid surgery. The source material was blood. The origin of the receptors is a female donor with papillary thyroid cancer or a benign thyroid nodule (not recorded which). Some clones in this sample may be carry-over from other donors' samples.

This clone was seen ten or more times. The V call is TRBV5-1, the J call TRBJ1-1, with D maybe TRBD1 (5 bases). Trimming stripped 0 bases from V and 10 bases from J, with 10 bases between. CDR1 is SGHRS and CDR2 is YFSETQ in the germline V gene. This CDR3 has 12 residues. CDR3 sequence (DNA): TGCGCCAGCAGCTTGGGGAGGGGTGCAGCTTTCTTT. As protein: CASSLGRGAAFF.

In its sample, this clone was seen many times. CDR3 region: CSAKTAEETQYF. The CDR3 coding sequence is TGCAGTGCCAAGACAGCGGAAGAGACCCAGTACTTC. The chain combines TRBV20-1 with TRBJ2-5; possibly TRBD1 or TRBD2 for D (5 bases each). The CDR3 is made up of 12 amino acids. CDR1 DFQATT and CDR2 SNEGSKA come from the germline V gene (reference sequence). The V end lost 6 bases, the J end lost 3 bases, and 11 bases lay between the germline ends.

This clone was seen repeatedly, ten times or more. V gene TRBV28 combines with J gene TRBJ1-5, with D uncertain. The CDR3 has 14 residues. The germline V and J ends were trimmed by 1 base and 0 bases, with 4 bases remaining between them. CDR1 is MDHEN and CDR2 is SYDVKM in the germline V gene. In nucleotides, the CDR3 is TGTGCCAGCAGTTTATTCGCTAGCAATCAGCCCCAGCATTTT. This translates into CASSLFASNQPQHF.

This clone was picked up many times. The genes are TRBV28 and TRBJ1-2; possibly TRBD1 for D (5 bases). Trimming took 4 bases from V and 2 from J, leaving 8 bases between them. This CDR3 contains 13 residues. The germline V gene encodes CDR1 MDHEN and CDR2 SYDVKM. Here the CDR3 DNA reads TGTGCCAGCAGTTCAACAGGCAACTATGGCTACACCTTC. Translated, it gives CASSSTGNYGYTF.

Notes on this clone: At one end the junction does not follow the germline gene, possibly because of a read error. The chain is built from TRBV11-1 and TRBJ2-1; TRBD2 agrees at 14 bases. In germline, CDR1 is SGHAT, CDR2 FQDESV (reference sequence). This CDR3 spans 16 amino acids. Here the CDR3 DNA reads TGTGCCAGCAGCCATCGGACTAGCGGGAGGTACAATGGGCAGCTCTTC. Translation gives CASSHRTSGRYNGQLF.

The chain uses TRBV9 and TRBJ2-7; possibly TRBD1 or TRBD2 for D (5 bases each). Germline values: CDR1 SGDLS, CDR2 YYNGEE. V lost 0 bases to trimming and J lost 2 bases, with 15 bases between them. This CDR3 has 16 residues. Written as DNA, the CDR3 is TGTGCCAGCAGCGTAGGGGTGGGGGACCAAGCCTACGAGCAGTACTTC. Amino acid sequence: CASSVGVGDQAYEQYF.

This clone was seen ten or more times. The gene calls are TRBV29-1 and TRBJ1-1, with TRBD1 matching over 7 bases. Germline assignment: CDR1 SQVTM and CDR2 ANQGSEA. The CDR3 runs 13 residues. The V gene end was trimmed by 6 bases and the J gene end by 5 bases; junction bases not matched to a gene: 9. CDR3 DNA: TGCAGCGTCCACAGGGACAGCTGGACTGAAGCTTTCTTT. Translated: CSVHRDSWTEAFF.

The chain recombines TRBV3-1 with TRBJ2-2; maybe TRBD2 (6 bases). Looked up from germline, CDR1 is LGHDT and CDR2 is YNNKEL (reference sequence). The V gene lost 4 bases and the J gene lost 1 base, with 13 bases spanning the gap. This CDR3 spans 16 amino acids. CDR3 amino acids: CASSLTSWKNTGELFF. The CDR3 DNA is TGTGCCAGCAGCCTGACTAGTTGGAAGAACACCGGGGAGCTGTTTTTT.

This clone was detected ten times or more. The chain employs TRBV2 and TRBJ1-6; TRBD1 matches at 8 bases. Per the germline V gene, CDR1 is SNHLY and CDR2 is FYNNEI. The CDR3 totals 15 residues. The ends lost 2 bases at V and 9 bases at J; junction bases unmatched: 6. The CDR3 loop is CASSEYLGQGSPLHF. The CDR3 DNA reads as TGTGCCAGCAGTGAATATTTAGGACAGGGTTCACCCCTCCACTTT.

This clone has at least ten counts. The chain combines TRBV3-1 with TRBJ2-1; 7 bases fit TRBD2. The CDR3 contains 17 residues. Germline CDR1 reads LGHDT; CDR2 reads YNNKEL (reference sequence). V shed 3 bases, J shed 4 bases, and the junction held 12 bases outside the gene matches. The CDR3 region has the DNA TGTGCCAGCAGCCACTTAAGGGGAGCGGGAAGATACAATGAGCAGTTCTTC. Translating gives CASSHLRGAGRYNEQFF.

This clone was seen repeatedly, ten times or more. The genes are TRBV20-1 and TRBJ2-3; D may be TRBD2 (5 bases). V was shortened by 1 base and J by 0 bases, with 11 bases between the two germline ends. The CDR3 covers 15 residues. CDR1 is DFQATT and CDR2 is SNEGSKA in the germline V gene (reference sequence). The CDR3 loop is CSARVPRGSTDTQYF. Here the CDR3 DNA reads TGCAGTGCTAGAGTCCCCCGCGGGAGCACAGATACGCAGTATTTT.

This clone was picked up many times. CDR3 region: CASSETRTGEHYGYTF. CDR3 DNA: TGTGCCAGCAGTGAAACTCGGACAGGGGAACACTATGGCTACACCTTC. The chain couples TRBV2 to TRBJ1-2; 9 nucleotides agree with TRBD1. The CDR3 runs to 16 residues. Germline V lookup: CDR1 SNHLY, CDR2 FYNNEI. With 2 bases clipped from V and 3 bases from J, the junction kept 7 bases outside the gene matches. The complete variable domain, with remaining parts taken from reference TRBV2 and TRBJ1-2, reads EPEVTQTPSHQVTQMGQEVILRCVPISNHLYFYWYRQILGQKVEFLVSFYNNEISEKSEIFDDQFSVERPDGSNFTLKIRSTKLEDSAMYFCASSETRTGEHYGYTFGSGTRLTVV.

This clone has ten or more counts. The rearrangement links TRBV11-2 to TRBJ2-7; maybe TRBD1 (6 bases). The V end lost 5 bases, the J end lost 13 bases, and 15 bases lay between the germline ends. The CDR3 extends over 11 amino acids. CDR1 is SGHAT, CDR2 FQNNGV, per germline. The CDR3 region is CASSPDRFSYF. In nucleotides, the CDR3 is TGTGCCAGCAGCCCGGACAGATTTTCATACTTC.

The V call is TRBV28, the J call TRBJ1-2; 8 bases match TRBD1. Germline CDR1 reads MDHEN; CDR2 reads SYDVKM. The CDR3 extends over 15 amino acids. Losses at the gene ends were 6 bases for V and 4 bases for J; bases not matched to a gene: 10. CDR3 sequence (DNA): TGTGCCAGCAGGGGTTCCAGGGGGCGGGTCTATGGCTACACCTTC. This codes for CASRGSRGRVYGYTF.

This clone was detected many times. The chain uses TRBV27 and TRBJ1-6; 8 positions match TRBD1. Germline assignment: CDR1 MNHEY and CDR2 SMNVEV (reference sequence). The CDR3 is 14 amino acids. V lost 3 bases and J lost 9; bases outside the gene matches: 4. The CDR3 nucleotides read TGTGCCAGCAGTTTTGACAGGGGTGTTTCACCCCTCCACTTT. This codes for CASSFDRGVSPLHF.

Comment on this clone: The junction does not match germline at one end; this may be a read error. The chain uses TRBV18 and TRBJ1-3; D call uncertain. The CDR3 loop spans 13 amino acids. Germline CDR1 KGHSH, CDR2 LQKENI. CDR3 loop: CASSAKSGSTIYF. CDR3 nucleotides: TGTGCCAGCTCCGCTAAGTCTGGAAGCACCATATATTTT.